A single sample is the source of the 4 T cell receptor beta chains below, sequenced in a study of blood T cell repertoires in COVID-19 (TCRdb year 2020). Library preparation was by the immunoSEQ multiplex PCR assay. The table was pulled from immuneACCESS by TCRdb, which kept in-frame rearrangements only. Such tables lose some clones; where checked, under half of the loss comes from unresolved V genes, and the rest has no known cause. Within this sample are some 160,000 clones, with 85% of them counted one time only. Together, the top ten hold approximately 8.2% of the sample. The material sequenced was peripheral blood. These receptors all stem from a woman of 80 years or more with COVID-19, enrolled during active disease.

This clone was counted a single time. The V call is TRBV29-1, the J call TRBJ1-5; 12 bases are shared with TRBD1. CDR3 length: 14 amino acids. J gave up 4 bases and V 7 bases, and 5 bases lay outside the gene matches. Germline CDR1 and CDR2: SQVTM and ANQGSEA. The CDR3 is CSAWDRGRNQPQHF. DNA for the CDR3: TGCAGCGCCTGGGACAGGGGGCGGAATCAGCCCCAGCATTTT.

DNA for the CDR3: TGTGCCAGCATCGGGGTGATGAACACTGAAGCTTTCTTT. Translation: CASIGVMNTEAFF. The chain recombines TRBV27 with TRBJ1-1, with D unresolved. Germline CDR1 reads MNHEY; CDR2 reads SMNVEV (reference sequence). The CDR3 contains 13 residues. The germline V and J ends were trimmed by 7 bases and 0 bases, with 9 bases remaining between them.

This chain uses TRBV19 with TRBJ1-5; D perhaps matches TRBD1 (6 bases). The CDR3 has 14 amino acids. Trimming removed 4 bases from V and 2 bases from J, with 9 bases in between. From germline, CDR1 is LNHDA and CDR2 SQIVND (reference sequence). The CDR3 DNA is TGTGCCAGTAGTACCCGGACAGGCAATCAGCCCCAGCATTTT. It specifies CASSTRTGNQPQHF.

This clone was detected a few times. V usage is TRBV6-5 and J usage is TRBJ1-4; TRBD1 aligns across 8 bases. The CDR3 runs to 16 residues. Per the germline V gene, CDR1 is MNHEY and CDR2 is SVGAGI. After removal of 4 bases from V and 9 bases from J, the junction contained 13 bases not matched to a gene. This chain's CDR3 is CASSSNQGAMWKKLFF. CDR3 coding DNA: TGTGCCAGCAGTTCGAATCAGGGGGCTATGTGGAAAAAACTGTTTTTT.